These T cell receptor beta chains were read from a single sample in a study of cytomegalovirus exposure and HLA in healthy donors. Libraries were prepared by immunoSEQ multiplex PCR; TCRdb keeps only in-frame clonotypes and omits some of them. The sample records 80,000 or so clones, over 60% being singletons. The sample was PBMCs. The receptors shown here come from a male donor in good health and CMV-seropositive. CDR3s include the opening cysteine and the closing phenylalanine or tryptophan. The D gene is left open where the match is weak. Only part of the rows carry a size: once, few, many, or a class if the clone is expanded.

TGTGCCAGTAGTCCACCGACAGGCGTTGGCTACACCTTC	CASSPPTGVGYTF	-	TRBJ1-2	TRBV19	-
TGCGCCAGCAGCCAAGATCTCGGTACGCCGAACACTGAAGCTTTCTTT	CASSQDLGTPNTEAFF	-	TRBJ1-1	TRBV4-3	-
TGTGCCAGCAGTGAAGCGCGGAACGAGCAGTACTTC	CASSEARNEQYF	-	TRBJ2-7	TRBV6-1	few
TGTGCCAGCAGCTTAGCAAGCCCCGATGGCTACACCTTC	CASSLASPDGYTF	-	TRBJ1-2	TRBV7-8	few
TGTGCCAGCAGCTTAGATGGGGGGTGGGCTTACAATGAGCAGTTCTTC	CASSLDGGWAYNEQFF	-	TRBJ2-1	TRBV7-8	-
TGCAGTGCTCCCCGGGACAGGGAGCTGTTTTTT	CSAPRDRELFF	-	TRBJ2-2	TRBV20-1	-
TGTGCCAGCAGCCAAGATGGGACTAGCGGGCCTGATACAGATACGCAGTATTTT	CASSQDGTSGPDTDTQYF	TRBD2	TRBJ2-3	TRBV4-2	few
TGTGCCAGCAGCCCCCAGGGGGCCCGGCAGCCCCAGCATTTT	CASSPQGARQPQHF	TRBD1	TRBJ1-5	TRBV6-5	-
TGTGCCAGCAGTGAAGGAGCGGGGGGGCCGGAGACCCAGTACTTC	CASSEGAGGPETQYF	TRBD2	TRBJ2-5	TRBV6-1	-
TGTGCCAGCGGTTTAGGAGATATTCGCAATCAGCCCCAGCATTTT	CASGLGDIRNQPQHF	-	TRBJ1-5	TRBV7-2	once
TGTGCCAGCAGCGCCAAGACAGGCCCCGGGGAGCTGTTTTTT	CASSAKTGPGELFF	-	TRBJ2-2	TRBV7-9	few
TGTGCCAGCAGCTACAATGAAGGGGGCTTTGGCTACACCTTC	CASSYNEGGFGYTF	TRBD1	TRBJ1-2	TRBV7-9	-
TGTGCCAGCAGCTTAGGGAGGGGGCGGGGCGGAAACACCATATATTTT	CASSLGRGRGGNTIYF	TRBD1	TRBJ1-3	TRBV7-2	-
TGTGCCATCAGTGAGTCGGGGAGCTTAAACACTGAAGCTTTCTTT	CAISESGSLNTEAFF	-	TRBJ1-1	TRBV10-3	few
TGTGCCAGCACCTCGGGACTAGCGGTGAACAATGAGCAGTTCTTC	CASTSGLAVNNEQFF	TRBD2	TRBJ2-1	TRBV28	-
TGCGCCAGCAGCCAAGAGGCCAGGGGGTCCTACGAGCAGTACTTC	CASSQEARGSYEQYF	TRBD1	TRBJ2-7	TRBV4-3	few
TGTGCCAGCAGCTTACTGGGACAGGGTGGCGGCTACACCTTC	CASSLLGQGGGYTF	TRBD1	TRBJ1-2	TRBV7-8	-
TGTGCCAGCAGTTCCCTAGCGGCGGATGAGCAGTTCTTC	CASSSLAADEQFF	TRBD2	TRBJ2-1	TRBV5-6	-
TGTGCCAGCAGCCCCACCCGGGAGCGGGGGGTCAATGAGCAGTTCTTC	CASSPTRERGVNEQFF	TRBD2	TRBJ2-1	TRBV7-2	-
TGTTCCAGCAGCTTAGGGGGAGGGAAGGATGAAAAACTGTTTTTT	CSSSLGGGKDEKLFF	-	TRBJ1-4	TRBV7-9	once
TGTGCCAGCAGCCTAGCGGGACGGTCTGGAAACACCATATATTTT	CASSLAGRSGNTIYF	-	TRBJ1-3	TRBV28	-
TGTGCCAGCAGCCCCCGGGACAGTCAATACGAGCAGTACTTC	CASSPRDSQYEQYF	TRBD1	TRBJ2-7	TRBV28	-
TGTGCCAGCAGTTTAGGAGGGGAGGACACTGAAGCTTTCTTT	CASSLGGEDTEAFF	-	TRBJ1-1	TRBV28	once
TGTGCCAGCAGCTTAGGCCAGACAGGGGGCTATGGCTACACCTTC	CASSLGQTGGYGYTF	TRBD1	TRBJ1-2	TRBV13	-
TGCAGTGCTCCCCTGGCCGAGCAGTACTTC	CSAPLAEQYF	-	TRBJ2-7	TRBV20-1	-
TGCGCCAGCAGCTTGCGGAGCGACGAGCAGTACTTC	CASSLRSDEQYF	-	TRBJ2-7	TRBV5-1	-
TGTGCCAGCTCAGGAGGGGGCAGGTCCTACGAGCAGTACTTC	CASSGGGRSYEQYF	-	TRBJ2-7	TRBV6-5	-
TGTGCCTGGAGTCTGATCCGGAGTTTTCAGGGGGTGATCGGCTACACCTTC	CAWSLIRSFQGVIGYTF	TRBD1	TRBJ1-2	TRBV30	few
TGTGCCAGCAGCCAGAGCTCCTATACCCATGAGCAGTTCTTC	CASSQSSYTHEQFF	-	TRBJ2-1	TRBV14	few
TGTGCTAGTGGTTTGGTTCGAGGGCAGGCTCATGGCTACACCTTC	CASGLVRGQAHGYTF	-	TRBJ1-2	TRBV12-5	-
TGTGCCAGCAGAGGGTCAGAGGCTTTCTTT	CASRGSEAFF	-	TRBJ1-1	TRBV19	-
TGTGCCAGTAGTCCGGGACTATTGAATGAGCAGTTCTTC	CASSPGLLNEQFF	TRBD2	TRBJ2-1	TRBV19	-
TGCAGCGTTGAACGCGGGACGGAATCCTACGAGCAGTACTTC	CSVERGTESYEQYF	-	TRBJ2-7	TRBV29-1	-
TGTGCCAGCAGCCCGATAGGACTAGCGGGGCCCGGCCAAAACGAGCAGTACTTC	CASSPIGLAGPGQNEQYF	TRBD2	TRBJ2-7	TRBV4-2	-
TGTGCCAGCAGCTTGGTCCCAGGGGAAGGCACTGAAGCTTTCTTT	CASSLVPGEGTEAFF	-	TRBJ1-1	TRBV5-4	-
TGTGCCAGCAGTGGGCTAGCGGGAGCCTACGAGCAGTACTTC	CASSGLAGAYEQYF	TRBD2	TRBJ2-7	TRBV6-1	-
TGTGCCAGCAGCCAAGGGGACAGGGTCTATGGCTACACCTTC	CASSQGDRVYGYTF	TRBD1	TRBJ1-2	TRBV14	few
TGTGCCAGCAGCGCGGCGGGAGGACACAATGAGCAGTTCTTC	CASSAAGGHNEQFF	TRBD2	TRBJ2-1	TRBV9	-